This TCR beta chain was sequenced in a study of blood T cell repertoires in COVID-19. V shed 4 bases, J shed 3 bases, and the junction held 4 bases outside the gene matches. This CDR3 is 14 amino acids long. From germline, CDR1 is MDHEN and CDR2 SYDVKM. In Cohort 3, a recovered donor had either two negative PCRs, clearance, or symptom resolution. Produced via immunoSEQ multiplex PCR; TCRdb's table is partial and in-frame only. The sample holds over 250,000 clones, 88% seen once. The rearrangement joins TRBV28 to TRBJ1-2, with 8 bases that match TRBD1. Sequenced sample: PBMCs or T cells enriched from blood (not recorded which). The source of this sequence is a woman aged 50 to 60 who had recovered from COVID-19. The CDR3 reads CASSSQGAYYGYTF. CDR3 in DNA: TGTGCCAGCAGTTCCCAGGGGGCGTACTATGGCTACACCTTC.